These 31 T cell receptor beta chains share one sample of origin, sequenced in a study of graft-versus-host responses after intestinal transplantation. Measured with immunoSEQ multiplex PCR; TCRdb has only the in-frame clones, and not every one. The sample lists approximately 8,300 clones; 27% were seen once. Co-plated with 200,000 CFSE-labeled responder cells were 200,000 irradiated, violet-dye-labeled stimulator cells. Specimen: alloreactive CD8+ T cells from a mixed lymphocyte reaction culture, collected before transplantation. Subset meaning: CFSE-low proliferating T cells sorted from roughly 6-day pre-transplant mixed lymphocyte reaction (GvH or HvG direction). Every receptor here comes from a human patient who was an organ donor for intestinal transplantation.

The V call is TRBV5-4, the J call TRBJ2-3, with 7 positions matching TRBD2. Looked up from germline, CDR1 is SGHNT and CDR2 is YYREEE (reference sequence). CDR3 length equals 16 residues. V dropped 2 bases and J dropped 4; count of bases not matched to a gene: 10. DNA of the CDR3: TGTGCCAGCAGCTTCGACCCGGGGAGGGAGGCAGATACGCAGTATTTT. This translates into CASSFDPGREADTQYF.

Concerning this clone: This may be a read error, as it is one base from a much larger clone. The chain has TRBV5-1 and TRBJ2-2; 7 bases are shared with TRBD2. The V and J ends lost 4 bases and 6 bases, in that order; junction bases with no gene match: 6. This CDR3 is built from 14 residues. CDR1 is SGHRS and CDR2 is YFSETQ in the germline V gene. The CDR3 loop reads CASSGGERSGELFF. In nucleotides, the CDR3 is TGCGCCAGCAGCGGGGGGGAGAGGTCCGGGGAGCTGTTTTTT.

This clone appeared many times. This rearrangement joins TRBV6-5 to TRBJ2-3, with 9 bases lining up with TRBD2. The V segment lost 5 bases and the J segment 3 bases; nucleotides outside the gene matches: 3. Germline CDR1 reads MNHEY; CDR2 reads SVGAGI. The CDR3 contains 14 residues. The CDR3 sequence: CASSLAGPTDTQYF. CDR3 in DNA: TGTGCCAGCAGTCTAGCGGGGCCTACAGATACGCAGTATTTT.

This clone was recorded a few times. The CDR3, as DNA: TGTGCCAGCAGTTTTCGAAGTAGCGGGGTCACAGATACGCAGTATTTT. Translation: CASSFRSSGVTDTQYF. V and J are TRBV27 and TRBJ2-3, with TRBD2 matching over 8 bases. CDR3 length: 16 amino acids. Per germline, CDR1 MNHEY and CDR2 SMNVEV (reference sequence). The J segment lost 2 bases and the V segment lost 3 bases, leaving 7 bases of the junction unmatched.

The V gene is TRBV5-6, the J gene TRBJ2-3; 14 bases line up with TRBD2. The CDR3 has 18 residues. Trimming removed 0 bases from V and 1 base from J; junction bases left unmatched: 4. Germline loops: CDR1 SGHDT, CDR2 YYEEEE. The CDR3 nucleotides are TGTGCCAGCAGCTTGGCGACTAGCGGGAGGGGACGCACAGATACGCAGTATTTT. Translated, it gives CASSLATSGRGRTDTQYF.

This clone appeared a few times. A much larger clonotype is one base distant, so this may be a read error. This chain uses TRBV4-2 with TRBJ2-7; D call uncertain. This CDR3 is built from 15 residues. Germline V gives CDR1 LGHNA, CDR2 YNFKEQ. The V and J ends lost 6 bases and 3 bases respectively, with 18 bases between them. The CDR3 here is CASSQIVNPDYEQYF. CDR3 DNA: TGTGCCAGCAGTCAGATTGTTAATCCGGACTACGAGCAGTACTTC.

This clone is termed medium-sized. The genes are TRBV4-1 and TRBJ2-5; 13 bases line up with TRBD2. V lost 5 bases to trimming and J lost 2 bases; unmatched junction nucleotides: 5. Germline loops: CDR1 MGHRA, CDR2 YSYEKL. CDR3 length equals 16 residues. Here the CDR3 DNA reads TGCGCCAGCAGCTCCCGACTAGCGGGGGGACAAGAGACCCAGTACTTC. Residues: CASSSRLAGGQETQYF.

The rearrangement uses TRBV30 and TRBJ1-2, with D unresolved. CDR3 length equals 12 residues. V gave up 2 bases and J gave up 4 bases, with 8 bases separating them. Per the germline V gene, CDR1 is GTSNPN and CDR2 is SVGIG (reference sequence). CDR3 protein: CAWSPHPYGYTF. CDR3 DNA sequence: TGTGCCTGGAGTCCCCATCCCTATGGCTACACCTTC.

The rearrangement uses TRBV10-1 and TRBJ2-7; D gene uncertain. The germline V gene has CDR1 WNHNN and CDR2 SYGVQD (reference sequence). This CDR3 contains 12 residues. Deletions cut 2 bases from V and 5 bases from J, with 7 bases between. The CDR3 nucleotides are TGCGCCAGCAGTGAGGCCAGCGACGAGCAGTACTTC. Translation gives CASSEASDEQYF.

This clone was detected a few times. The gene calls are TRBV7-2 and TRBJ2-7, with D maybe TRBD2 (5 bases). The CDR3 has 12 amino acids. CDR1 is SGHTA, CDR2 FQGNSA, per germline. V was cut by 4 bases and J by 6 bases, with 10 bases left in between. DNA for the CDR3: TGTGCCAGCAGCTCCGCCGGAGGCGAGCAGTACTTC. Translated, it gives CASSSAGGEQYF.

The gene calls are TRBV7-6 and TRBJ2-3; D might be TRBD2 (6 bases). V lost 5 bases and J 1 base, leaving 13 bases between the germline ends. In germline, CDR1 is SGHVS, CDR2 FNYEAQ. CDR3 size: 15 residues. The CDR3 spells CASSARLEGTDTQYF. CDR3 coding DNA: TGTGCCAGCAGCGCCCGACTAGAGGGCACAGATACGCAGTATTTT. Drawing the rest from reference TRBV7-6 and TRBJ2-3, the complete variable domain is GAGVSQSPRYKVTKRGQDVALRCDPISGHVSLYWYRQALGQGPEFLTYFNYEAQQDKSGLPNDRFSAERPEGSISTLTIQRTEQRDSAMYRCASSARLEGTDTQYFGPGTRLTVL.

There are a few counts of this clone. V and J are TRBV4-2 and TRBJ2-1, with TRBD2 matching 14 bases. Germline V CDR1 and CDR2: LGHNA, YNFKEQ. The junction had 8 bases not matched to a gene; V was cut back by 5 bases and J by 5 bases. This CDR3 has 17 amino acids. The CDR3 here is CASSFPPGLAGDNEQFF. CDR3 DNA: TGTGCCAGCAGCTTCCCGCCGGGACTAGCGGGAGACAATGAGCAGTTCTTC.

On this clone: A much larger clone is a single base away; this may be a read error. J is TRBJ1-2 and V is TRBV4-3, with D possibly matching TRBD1 (6 bases). Trimming took 1 base from V and 6 from J, leaving 15 bases between them. Germline assignment: CDR1 LGHNA and CDR2 YSLEER. There are 15 residues in the CDR3. CDR3 in DNA: TGCGCCAGCAGCCAAGCTCGAGGGGGTTACGATGGCTACACCTTC. It specifies CASSQARGGYDGYTF.

This clone was counted between two and nine times. The chain couples TRBV5-1 to TRBJ1-2, with D hard to call. Trimming cost V 9 bases and J 8 bases, with 14 bases left between them. Germline CDR1 SGHRS, CDR2 YFSETQ. The CDR3 is made up of 11 amino acids. CDR3 in DNA: TGCGCCACCACTAAGGAGGGAGGCTACACCTTC. This sequence encodes CATTKEGGYTF.

This clone was seen a few times. The V call is TRBV19, the J call TRBJ1-5, with D tentatively TRBD1 (5 bases). The length of the CDR3 is 15 residues. Between the trimmed V and J ends, which lost 3 bases and 3 bases, there was a span of 12 bases. Germline loops: CDR1 LNHDA, CDR2 SQIVND (reference sequence). The CDR3 sequence: CASSILQGTNQPQHF. The DNA for the CDR3 is TGTGCCAGTAGTATTCTCCAGGGTACCAATCAGCCCCAGCATTTT.

This clone was detected a few times. The V and J genes are TRBV4-1 and TRBJ2-3; D perhaps matches TRBD2 (7 bases). This CDR3 contains 16 residues. Trimming stripped 3 bases from V and 1 base from J, with 14 bases between. The germline CDR1 and CDR2 sequences are MGHRA and YSYEKL. This CDR3 reads CASSQDPGGGTDTQYF. Written as DNA, the CDR3 is TGCGCCAGCAGCCAGGACCCGGGGGGCGGCACAGATACGCAGTATTTT.

In this sample, this clone turned up a few times. The rearrangement uses TRBV7-4 and TRBJ1-2, with D hard to call. Germline V gene data show CDR1 as SGHVT and CDR2 as SQSDAQ. Trimming removed 2 bases at V and 4 bases at J, with 8 bases between. This CDR3 comprises 13 residues. DNA for the CDR3: TGTGCCAGCAGCTTATCCGTGAGCTATGGCTACACCTTC. This gives the protein CASSLSVSYGYTF.

This clone was found a few times. V is TRBV6-4 and J is TRBJ1-1, with D unclear. This CDR3 has 14 residues. V gave up 2 bases and J gave up 3 bases, with 10 bases separating them. The germline V gene has CDR1 MRHNA and CDR2 SNTAGT. CDR3: CASSDAIGYTEAFF. DNA for the CDR3: TGTGCCAGCAGTGACGCAATTGGGTACACTGAAGCTTTCTTT.

This clone was observed a handful of times. This is likely an artifact of a read error, given a far larger clone one base away. The rearrangement uses TRBV29-1 and TRBJ2-7; no clear D gene. The CDR3 runs to 14 residues. Germline assignment: CDR1 SQVTM and CDR2 ANQGSEA. CDR3 loop: CSVEDRSGSYELYF. Here the CDR3 DNA reads TGCAGCGTTGAAGATCGGTCCGGGTCCTACGAGCTGTACTTC.

The chain employs TRBV13 and TRBJ1-1; D ambiguous. The germline V gene has CDR1 PRHDT and CDR2 FYEKMQ (reference sequence). The CDR3 totals 13 residues. The V end was cut by 6 bases, the J end by 0 bases, with 8 bases between. This chain's CDR3 is CASRDVMNTEAFF. DNA of the CDR3: TGTGCCAGCAGGGATGTGATGAACACTGAAGCTTTCTTT. Filled out from reference TRBV13 and TRBJ1-1, the complete variable domain reads AAGVIQSPRHLIKEKRETATLKCYPIPRHDTVYWYQQGPGQDPQFLISFYEKMQSDKGSIPDRFSAQQFSDYHSELNMSSLELGDSALYFCASRDVMNTEAFFGQGTRLTVV.

This chain joins TRBV27 and TRBJ2-3; D is perhaps TRBD1 or TRBD2 (6 bases each). The germline V gene encodes CDR1 MNHEY and CDR2 SMNVEV (reference sequence). The CDR3 has 16 residues. Trimming shortened V by 5 bases and J by 2 bases, and 17 bases separated the two germline ends. This CDR3 reads CASSPNTRGVTDTQYF. The CDR3 region has the DNA TGTGCCAGCAGTCCCAACACAAGGGGGGTCACAGATACGCAGTATTTT.

For this clone: An end of the junction does not agree with germline; a read error may underlie this. This sequence joins TRBV6-5 and TRBJ2-7, with 8 bases that match TRBD1. The CDR3 runs to 14 residues. Germline V gives CDR1 MNHEY, CDR2 SVGAGI. DNA for the CDR3: TGCGCCAGCAGTTACGGGTCAGGGGGCTACGGGCAGTACTTC. It is translated as CASSYGSGGYGQYF.

J is TRBJ2-7 and V is TRBV10-3; TRBD1 agrees at 10 bases. The CDR3 spans 14 residues. CDR1 and CDR2 (germline): ENHRY, SYGVKD. The J segment lost 5 bases and the V segment lost 6 bases, leaving 7 bases of the junction unmatched. The CDR3 loop reads CAIRRGQGFDEQYF. CDR3 sequence (DNA): TGTGCCATCAGAAGGGGACAGGGGTTCGACGAGCAGTACTTC.

The chain employs TRBV7-9 and TRBJ1-1; D remains ambiguous. The germline V and J ends were trimmed by 3 bases and 7 bases, with 12 bases remaining between them. The germline V gene encodes CDR1 SEHNR and CDR2 FQNEAQ (reference sequence). The CDR3 totals 13 residues. The DNA of the CDR3 is TGTGCCAGCAGCTTCCGGGCCGGGAGTGAAGCTTTCTTT. Translating it yields CASSFRAGSEAFF.

Regarding this clone: This may stem from a read error, because a much larger clone lies one nucleotide away. The same CDR3 arises from other DNA sequences in this sample as well. This rearrangement joins TRBV29-1 to TRBJ2-2, with 9 bases fitting TRBD1. CDR3 length equals 15 residues. Germline loops: CDR1 SQVTM, CDR2 ANQGSEA. The trim removed 3 bases at V and 6 bases at J, leaving 8 bases unmatched. Here the CDR3 reads CSVDSPGQGSGELFF. The CDR3 DNA reads TGCAGCGTTGATTCCCCGGGACAGGGATCCGGGGAGCTGTTTTTT.

The V and J genes are TRBV6-5 and TRBJ1-5; D ambiguous. CDR3 length: 14 residues. V was cut by 0 bases and J by 5 bases, with 8 bases left in between. Germline assignment: CDR1 MNHEY and CDR2 SVGAGI. The CDR3 nucleotides are TGTGCCAGCAGTTACTCCAGGAGCTATCAGCCCCAGCATTTT. Translation gives CASSYSRSYQPQHF.

This clone was detected only a few times. V is TRBV12-5 and J is TRBJ1-1; D is ambiguous. The germline CDR1 and CDR2 sequences are LGHNT and FRNRAP. The CDR3 totals 13 residues. The V end lost 5 bases, the J end lost 5 bases, and 12 bases lay between the germline ends. The DNA of the CDR3 is TGTGCTAGTGGTCCCCCCTTAGGTACTGAAGCTTTCTTT. Protein: CASGPPLGTEAFF.

This clone was detected only a few times. The V call is TRBV10-2, the J call TRBJ2-7; D not certain. CDR1 and CDR2 from the germline V gene are WSHSY and SAAADI. Trimming shortened V by 6 bases and J by 3 bases, and 6 bases separated the two germline ends. The CDR3 totals 11 residues. The CDR3 DNA follows: TGCGCCAGCAGGTCGTACTACGAGCAGTACTTC. It yields the protein CASRSYYEQYF.

A few counts support this clone. The chain couples TRBV4-1 to TRBJ1-2, with D unresolved. With 0 bases removed from V and 5 bases from J, the gap between germline ends came to 16 bases. The CDR3 has 16 amino acids. Germline assignment: CDR1 MGHRA and CDR2 YSYEKL. CDR3 amino acids: CASSQDLLDMRYGYTF. In DNA, the CDR3 is TGCGCCAGCAGCCAAGACCTTCTGGATATGCGGTATGGCTACACCTTC.

This clone appeared a few times. This chain uses TRBV5-1 with TRBJ1-2; D is uncertain. The CDR3 is made up of 14 amino acids. V lost 0 bases and J lost 2, with 8 bases in between. CDR1 is SGHRS and CDR2 is YFSETQ in the germline V gene. As DNA, the CDR3 is TGCGCCAGCAGCTTGGGGACGGGGAACTATGGCTACACCTTC. Amino acid sequence: CASSLGTGNYGYTF.

The chain is built from TRBV5-1 and TRBJ2-1, with 11 positions matching TRBD2. CDR3 length: 16 residues. The V and J ends lost 0 bases and 4 bases, in that order; junction bases with no gene match: 3. Germline values: CDR1 SGHRS, CDR2 YFSETQ. CDR3 nucleotides: TGCGCCAGCAGCTTGGAAGCTAGCGGGGGGTACAATGAGCAGTTCTTC. It yields the protein CASSLEASGGYNEQFF.